These 3 T cell receptor beta chains were sequenced from one sample in a study of cytomegalovirus exposure and HLA in healthy donors. The PCR contained 60 Vbeta and 13 Jbeta primers. Assay: immunoSEQ multiplex PCR; the TCRdb copy retains only in-frame clones and omits some. The sample lists about 150,000 clones; approximately 80% were seen once. The sequenced material came from PBMCs. The source is a male donor in good health and CMV-seropositive.

The chain couples TRBV2 to TRBJ1-1, with D possibly matching TRBD1 (5 bases). The germline V gene encodes CDR1 SNHLY and CDR2 FYNNEI. The CDR3 is 15 residues long. V lost 6 bases to trimming and J lost 5 bases, with 19 bases between them. Written as DNA, the CDR3 is TGTGCCAGCAGCCCAGGCACAGGTTTGGGAACTGAAGCTTTCTTT. Translated: CASSPGTGLGTEAFF.

CDR3 nucleotide sequence: TGTGCCAGCAACGGGGGGGGACAGGGCACCTCCTACAATGAGCAGTTCTTC. As protein: CASNGGGQGTSYNEQFF. The J gene is TRBJ2-1, the V gene TRBV5-4; D is perhaps TRBD1 (9 bases). V shed 6 bases and J shed 0 bases, with 19 bases lying between them. The germline V gene has CDR1 SGHNT and CDR2 YYREEE (reference sequence). This CDR3 has 17 residues.

The V gene is TRBV5-6, the J gene TRBJ2-3; the D is unclear. This CDR3 region has 14 residues. V gave up 0 bases and J gave up 1 base, with 6 bases separating them. Germline CDR1 and CDR2: SGHDT and YYEEEE. The CDR3, as DNA: TGTGCCAGCAGCTTGGCGGGTGGCACAGATACGCAGTATTTT. Translation: CASSLAGGTDTQYF.